Below are 9 T cell receptor beta chains sequenced from a single sample in a study of T cells in Graves' hyperthyroidism and ophthalmopathy. Authors of the study amplified TCR beta CDR3 regions from RNA transcripts. First-round RT-PCR targeting the TCR CDR3 was performed with the HTBI primer set. TCRdb re-analysed the multiplex PCR reads in MiXCR, keeping a single row per CDR3 protein. The sample yields more than 500,000 distinct CDR3 sequences, 46% seen once. Input material: peripheral blood or thyroid tissue (not recorded which). The source of these receptors is an adult woman with Graves' disease, either hyperthyroidism or ophthalmopathy (not recorded which).

This clonotype has a handful of counts. This sequence joins TRBV3-1 and TRBJ1-4, with D possibly matching TRBD1 (6 bases). V was trimmed by 8 bases and J by 8 bases, leaving 12 bases between them. Germline V gives CDR1 LGHDT, CDR2 YNNKEL (reference sequence). The CDR3 totals 12 residues. The CDR3 DNA follows: TGTGCCAGCTCACGGGGGCGCGAAAAACTGTTTTTT. Translating gives CASSRGREKLFF.

The rearrangement uses TRBV15 and TRBJ1-5; D is possibly TRBD1 (6 bases). The CDR3 extends over 15 amino acids. Germline V gene sequence: CDR1 LNHNV, CDR2 YYDKDF (reference sequence). Trimming left V 5 bases short and J 2 bases short, with 13 bases between. CDR3 residues: CATSPHRAGNQPQHF. The CDR3, as DNA: TGTGCCACCAGCCCTCACAGGGCGGGCAATCAGCCCCAGCATTTT.

This clonotype was recorded many times. This sequence joins TRBV5-1 and TRBJ1-6; TRBD1 matches 8 bases. Per the germline V gene, CDR1 is SGHRS and CDR2 is YFSETQ. There are 16 residues in the CDR3. Trimming at V came to 3 bases and at J to 2 bases, leaving 4 bases not matched to a gene. CDR3 sequence (DNA): TGCGCCAGCAGCTCTGGACAGGGTGCCTATAATTCACCCCTCCACTTT. Its protein product is CASSSGQGAYNSPLHF.

V usage is TRBV2 and J usage is TRBJ2-5; no firm D call. Germline values: CDR1 SNHLY, CDR2 FYNNEI. There are 13 residues in the CDR3. V was trimmed by 4 bases and J by 7 bases, leaving 13 bases between them. The CDR3 loop reads CASSVERSWTQYF. CDR3 DNA sequence: TGTGCCAGCAGTGTTGAAAGGAGCTGGACCCAGTACTTC.

This chain joins TRBV6-5 and TRBJ2-7; no reliable D call. CDR1 is MNHEY, CDR2 SVGAGI, per germline. The CDR3 has 15 amino acids. The V gene lost 4 bases and the J gene lost 7 bases, with 20 bases spanning the gap. CDR3 in DNA: TGTGCCAGCAGTTTACAAGGACCGAGACGTTGGGAGCAGTACTTC. Amino acid sequence: CASSLQGPRRWEQYF.

The chain links TRBV6-5 to TRBJ1-6, with 7 bases aligning to TRBD1. This CDR3 has 14 residues. V shed 0 bases, J shed 14 bases, and the junction held 7 bases outside the gene matches. Germline V gives CDR1 MNHEY, CDR2 SVGAGI. The CDR3 DNA follows: TGTGCCAGCAGTTACTCCCTAGGACAGGTCGCCCTCCACTTT. Its translation is CASSYSLGQVALHF.

The V and J genes are TRBV5-4 and TRBJ1-2; tentatively, D is TRBD1 (6 bases). The V end was cut by 5 bases, the J end by 4 bases, with 18 bases between. There are 15 residues in the CDR3. Germline assignment: CDR1 SGHNT and CDR2 YYREEE (reference sequence). Written as DNA, the CDR3 is TGTGCCAGCAGTTCCCCCGTCGGGGGGCGCTATGGCTACACCTTC. This encodes CASSSPVGGRYGYTF.

This clonotype was counted ten times or more. The V call is TRBV6-6, the J call TRBJ1-2, with D possibly matching TRBD1 (5 bases). The CDR3 sequence is 13 residues long. The germline V gene has CDR1 MNHNY and CDR2 SVGAGI (reference sequence). V was shortened by 6 bases and J by 9 bases, with 17 bases between the two germline ends. CDR3 nucleotides: TGTGCCAGCAGGGACCCCCGGGACCTCAGCTACACCTTC. Residues: CASRDPRDLSYTF.

This rearrangement joins TRBV2 to TRBJ2-2, with 9 bases matching TRBD2. Germline V gene data show CDR1 as SNHLY and CDR2 as FYNNEI. CDR3 length: 18 amino acids. J lost 0 bases, V lost 3 bases, and 8 bases had no gene match. The CDR3 spells CASSDGSASGANTGELFF. The CDR3 DNA follows: TGTGCCAGCAGTGACGGTTCAGCTAGCGGGGCGAACACCGGGGAGCTGTTTTTT.